This is a list of T cell receptor beta chains from one sample in a study of blood T cell repertoires in COVID-19. TCRdb's table, derived via immunoSEQ multiplex PCR, lists solely in-frame clones and lacks some. The sample has under 80,000 clones, 79% seen once. The sample taken for sequencing was peripheral blood. Every receptor here comes from a human donor in a cohort sampled during active COVID-19. CDR3s include the opening cysteine and the closing phenylalanine or tryptophan. Each record gives: J gene, clone size, V gene, D gene, CDR3 DNA, CDR3 protein. D genes are given only for firm matches. Clone size is given for some rows only: seen once, a few or many times, or a class if the clone is expanded.

J gene: TRBJ2-7; clone size: once; V gene: TRBV28; D gene: .; CDR3 DNA: TGTGCCAGCAGTTTTGGGCTAGCACCTTCTTACGAGCAGTACTTC; CDR3 protein: CASSFGLAPSYEQYF
J gene: TRBJ2-7; clone size: .; V gene: TRBV9; D gene: TRBD1; CDR3 DNA: TGTGCCAGCAGCGCCCACCAGACACAGGGGGCGTACGAGCAGTACTTC; CDR3 protein: CASSAHQTQGAYEQYF
J gene: TRBJ2-2; clone size: once; V gene: TRBV5-1; D gene: .; CDR3 DNA: TGCGCCAGCAGCCTAAGGACAGCGAACACCGGGGAGCTGTTTTTT; CDR3 protein: CASSLRTANTGELFF
J gene: TRBJ2-1; clone size: once; V gene: TRBV6-5; D gene: .; CDR3 DNA: TGTGCCAGCAGTTATGGGGCGGGGAGGCCATATGAGCAGTTCTTC; CDR3 protein: CASSYGAGRPYEQFF
J gene: TRBJ2-1; clone size: .; V gene: TRBV3-1/TRBV3-2; D gene: .; CDR3 DNA: TGTGCCAGCAGCCAAGGGGGCGGGATCTCCTACAATGAGCAGTTCTTC; CDR3 protein: CASSQGGGISYNEQFF
J gene: TRBJ1-2; clone size: .; V gene: TRBV5-1; D gene: .; CDR3 DNA: TGCGCCAGCAGCTTGGACCTGACGGAGGGCTACACCTTC; CDR3 protein: CASSLDLTEGYTF
J gene: TRBJ1-1; clone size: .; V gene: TRBV11-2; D gene: .; CDR3 DNA: TGTGCCAGCAGCCAACAGTCAGGGGTCCAGGACACTGAAGCTTTCTTT; CDR3 protein: CASSQQSGVQDTEAFF
J gene: TRBJ2-7; clone size: .; V gene: TRBV7-9; D gene: TRBD1; CDR3 DNA: TGTGCCAGCAGCTGGGGACAGGGGTCCTACGAGCAGTACTTC; CDR3 protein: CASSWGQGSYEQYF
J gene: TRBJ1-6; clone size: few; V gene: TRBV11-2; D gene: TRBD1; CDR3 DNA: TGTGCCAGCAGCTTAGTAGGCAGGGGGAATTCACCCCTCCACTTT; CDR3 protein: CASSLVGRGNSPLHF
J gene: TRBJ2-5; clone size: .; V gene: TRBV5-6; D gene: TRBD2; CDR3 DNA: TGTGCCAGCAGCTTGACTAGCGGGAGACGAGAGACCCAGTACTTC; CDR3 protein: CASSLTSGRRETQYF
J gene: TRBJ1-3; clone size: .; V gene: TRBV9; D gene: .; CDR3 DNA: TGTGCCAGCAGGAGCTCTGGAAACACCATATATTTT; CDR3 protein: CASRSSGNTIYF
J gene: TRBJ2-1; clone size: .; V gene: TRBV5-4; D gene: TRBD1; CDR3 DNA: TGTGCCAGCAGTTCGAACAGGGGGCGTAATGAGCAGTTCTTC; CDR3 protein: CASSSNRGRNEQFF
J gene: TRBJ1-2; clone size: .; V gene: TRBV30; D gene: .; CDR3 DNA: TGTGCCTGGAGTGTAAACAGGAACTATGGCTACACCTTC; CDR3 protein: CAWSVNRNYGYTF
J gene: TRBJ2-1; clone size: .; V gene: TRBV4-1; D gene: TRBD2; CDR3 DNA: TGCGCCAGCAGCCAAGGCCGAGGGACTAGCCTCGATGAGCAGTTCTTC; CDR3 protein: CASSQGRGTSLDEQFF
J gene: TRBJ2-2; clone size: .; V gene: TRBV6-5; D gene: .; CDR3 DNA: TGTGCCAGCAGGAGTAGGGGGAGCAGCACCGGGGAGCTGTTTTTT; CDR3 protein: CASRSRGSSTGELFF
J gene: TRBJ2-7; clone size: .; V gene: TRBV9; D gene: TRBD2; CDR3 DNA: TGTGCCAGCAGCGTAGGAGCGGGAGGTGCCTACGAGCAGTACTTC; CDR3 protein: CASSVGAGGAYEQYF
J gene: TRBJ2-7; clone size: .; V gene: TRBV11-2; D gene: .; CDR3 DNA: TGTGCCAGCAGCCGTCCTAGGACAGTTTATTACGAGCAGTACTTC; CDR3 protein: CASSRPRTVYYEQYF
J gene: TRBJ2-4; clone size: .; V gene: TRBV30; D gene: TRBD1; CDR3 DNA: TGTGCCTGGAAAGGATCCGGGACAGGGATTATAGCCAAAAACATTCAGTACTTC; CDR3 protein: CAWKGSGTGIIAKNIQYF
J gene: TRBJ1-1; clone size: .; V gene: TRBV4-2; D gene: .; CDR3 DNA: TGTGCCAGCAGCACCCGGACAGCCATGAACACTGAAGCTTTCTTT; CDR3 protein: CASSTRTAMNTEAFF
J gene: TRBJ1-5; clone size: .; V gene: TRBV19; D gene: .; CDR3 DNA: TGTGCCAGTGGATCACAGGGAAGGGGCAATCAGCCCCAGCATTTT; CDR3 protein: CASGSQGRGNQPQHF
J gene: TRBJ2-3; clone size: .; V gene: TRBV9; D gene: TRBD2; CDR3 DNA: TGTGCCAGCAGTGTGACCGGGACTAGAAGCACAGATACGCAGTATTTT; CDR3 protein: CASSVTGTRSTDTQYF
J gene: TRBJ2-1; clone size: .; V gene: TRBV18; D gene: .; CDR3 DNA: TGTGCCAGCTCACCTCAGGGTGGTTACAATGAGCAGTTCTTC; CDR3 protein: CASSPQGGYNEQFF
J gene: TRBJ2-3; clone size: .; V gene: TRBV7-2; D gene: TRBD2; CDR3 DNA: TGTGCCAGCAGCTTCGGGACTAGCGCAGATACGCAGTATTTT; CDR3 protein: CASSFGTSADTQYF
J gene: TRBJ2-1; clone size: once; V gene: TRBV3-1/TRBV3-2; D gene: TRBD2; CDR3 DNA: TGTGCCAGCAGCCAAGATCAAGCGGGGGAGAACAATGAGCAGTTCTTC; CDR3 protein: CASSQDQAGENNEQFF
J gene: TRBJ1-1; clone size: .; V gene: TRBV19; D gene: .; CDR3 DNA: TGTGCCAGTAGCACGGACAGATTGAACACTGAAGCTTTCTTT; CDR3 protein: CASSTDRLNTEAFF
J gene: TRBJ2-7; clone size: once; V gene: TRBV4-2; D gene: TRBD2; CDR3 DNA: TGTGCCAGCAGCCACGAAACTAGCGGGAGTTTGGGATCCTACGAGCAGTACTTC; CDR3 protein: CASSHETSGSLGSYEQYF
J gene: TRBJ2-4; clone size: .; V gene: TRBV7-8; D gene: TRBD1; CDR3 DNA: TGTGCCAGCAGCTTAGCGCATATCTCGACAGGGGGCGTCAAAAACATTCAGTACTTC; CDR3 protein: CASSLAHISTGGVKNIQYF
J gene: TRBJ2-5; clone size: .; V gene: TRBV24-1; D gene: .; CDR3 DNA: TGTGCCACCAGCCCCTCCAGGGGATTAACGGAGACCCAGTACTTC; CDR3 protein: CATSPSRGLTETQYF
J gene: TRBJ2-7; clone size: once; V gene: TRBV25-1; D gene: .; CDR3 DNA: TGTGCCAGCAGTGCCGGCCAGAGGTACGAGCAGTACTTC; CDR3 protein: CASSAGQRYEQYF
J gene: TRBJ1-1; clone size: few; V gene: TRBV15; D gene: .; CDR3 DNA: TGTGCCACCAGCAGAGCTGGACAGGAAGCTTTCTTT; CDR3 protein: CATSRAGQEAFF
J gene: TRBJ2-2; clone size: .; V gene: TRBV4-1; D gene: TRBD2; CDR3 DNA: TGCGCCAGCAGCCAAGGCCACCAGCGGGGGAGAGCCGGGGAGCTGTTTTTT; CDR3 protein: CASSQGHQRGRAGELFF
J gene: TRBJ1-6; clone size: .; V gene: TRBV7-9; D gene: .; CDR3 DNA: TGTGCCAGCACCCTGCGGGCCAGGGGTAATTCACCCCTCCACTTT; CDR3 protein: CASTLRARGNSPLHF
J gene: TRBJ2-2; clone size: .; V gene: TRBV3-1/TRBV3-2; D gene: .; CDR3 DNA: TGTGCCAGCAGCCAAGCGGGGGTTTGGGAGCTGTTTTTT; CDR3 protein: CASSQAGVWELFF
J gene: TRBJ1-5; clone size: .; V gene: TRBV28; D gene: .; CDR3 DNA: TGTGCCAGCAGTTTCTCTAGGAAGGGGCGGCAGCCCCAGCATTTT; CDR3 protein: CASSFSRKGRQPQHF
J gene: TRBJ2-1; clone size: .; V gene: TRBV7-2; D gene: TRBD2; CDR3 DNA: TGTGCCAGCAGCTCCGAAGGACTAGCGACTAATGAGCAGTTCTTC; CDR3 protein: CASSSEGLATNEQFF
J gene: TRBJ1-6; clone size: .; V gene: TRBV5-1; D gene: .; CDR3 DNA: TGCGCCAGCAGCCGACAGGAGATGAGCTCCTATAATTCACCCCTCCACTTT; CDR3 protein: CASSRQEMSSYNSPLHF
J gene: TRBJ2-5; clone size: once; V gene: TRBV4-2; D gene: .; CDR3 DNA: TGTGCCAGCAGCCAAGAGGGGCGCGGCCAAGAGACCCAGTACTTC; CDR3 protein: CASSQEGRGQETQYF
J gene: TRBJ1-1; clone size: .; V gene: TRBV9; D gene: .; CDR3 DNA: TGTGCCAGCAGCGTAGTCGCGCGGGTCACTGAAGCTTTCTTT; CDR3 protein: CASSVVARVTEAFF
J gene: TRBJ2-7; clone size: .; V gene: TRBV21-1; D gene: .; CDR3 DNA: TGTGCCAGCAGCATATCGCCGGGACTAGTTTGCAACGAGCAGTACTTC; CDR3 protein: CASSISPGLVCNEQYF
J gene: TRBJ1-1; clone size: few; V gene: TRBV2; D gene: .; CDR3 DNA: TGTGCCAGCAGTCTTCGGAGGGTTGAAGCTTTCTTT; CDR3 protein: CASSLRRVEAFF
J gene: TRBJ1-2; clone size: .; V gene: TRBV27; D gene: TRBD1; CDR3 DNA: TGTGCCAGCTGGGACAGGGTAACATCCAACTATGGCTACACCTTC; CDR3 protein: CASWDRVTSNYGYTF
J gene: TRBJ1-1; clone size: .; V gene: TRBV13; D gene: TRBD1; CDR3 DNA: TGTGCCAGCAGCTTACAACAGGGGGAAGCTTTCTTT; CDR3 protein: CASSLQQGEAFF
J gene: TRBJ1-3; clone size: .; V gene: TRBV9; D gene: TRBD1; CDR3 DNA: TGTGCCAGCAGCGAAACAGGGGGCAGTGGAAACACCATATATTTT; CDR3 protein: CASSETGGSGNTIYF
J gene: TRBJ2-7; clone size: many; V gene: TRBV2; D gene: .; CDR3 DNA: TGTGCCAGCAGGAGGGGGGGAGTCTACGAGCAGTACTTC; CDR3 protein: CASRRGGVYEQYF
J gene: TRBJ2-7; clone size: .; V gene: TRBV6-2/TRBV6-3; D gene: TRBD2; CDR3 DNA: TGTGCCAGCAGTGCCGGGACTAGCGGGAGGGGCTCCTACGAGCAGTACTTC; CDR3 protein: CASSAGTSGRGSYEQYF
J gene: TRBJ1-5; clone size: .; V gene: TRBV28; D gene: TRBD1; CDR3 DNA: TGTGCCAGCAGCAGACGGGACAGGGGGAATCAGCCCCAGCATTTT; CDR3 protein: CASSRRDRGNQPQHF
J gene: TRBJ2-2; clone size: .; V gene: TRBV12-5; D gene: TRBD1; CDR3 DNA: TGTGCTAGTGCGGCCCCGAACAGGGGAAGAGCCGGGGAGCTGTTTTTT; CDR3 protein: CASAAPNRGRAGELFF
J gene: TRBJ1-6; clone size: .; V gene: TRBV15; D gene: .; CDR3 DNA: TGTGCCACCAGCAGATCCCACGATGGGAGACGTCCCCTCCACTTT; CDR3 protein: CATSRSHDGRRPLHF
J gene: TRBJ2-2; clone size: .; V gene: TRBV28; D gene: .; CDR3 DNA: TGTGCCAGCTTACAGGGAAATCGGGTGGCCGGGGAGCTGTTTTTT; CDR3 protein: CASLQGNRVAGELFF
J gene: TRBJ1-1; clone size: .; V gene: TRBV9; D gene: .; CDR3 DNA: TGTGCCAGCAGCGTAGGTTTGGGGCGGACCACTGAAGCTTTCTTT; CDR3 protein: CASSVGLGRTTEAFF
J gene: TRBJ1-1; clone size: .; V gene: TRBV19; D gene: .; CDR3 DNA: TGTGCCAGTAGGGCGAGTCCAGGCACTGAAGCTTTCTTT; CDR3 protein: CASRASPGTEAFF
J gene: TRBJ1-2; clone size: .; V gene: TRBV3-1/TRBV3-2; D gene: .; CDR3 DNA: TGTGCCAGCAGCCAAGATTGGGCCCATGGAGGCTACACCTTC; CDR3 protein: CASSQDWAHGGYTF
J gene: TRBJ1-4; clone size: .; V gene: TRBV25-1; D gene: TRBD1; CDR3 DNA: TGTGCCAGCAGTGGTTCGACAGGGGCGGGTAATGAAAAACTGTTTTTT; CDR3 protein: CASSGSTGAGNEKLFF